Only one count was recorded for the clone carrying this TCR beta chain. CDR3 length: 14 amino acids. V lost 1 base and J 2 bases, leaving 8 bases between the germline ends. Germline CDR1 reads SGHDN; CDR2 reads FVKESK. This sample is drawn from a study of T cell responses to AZD1222 COVID-19 vaccine. TCRdb's copy holds only in-frame clones and misses some; the assay was immunoSEQ multiplex PCR. The sample holds about 39,000 clones, 88% seen once. Here the sequenced sample was peripheral blood, taken 28 days after the second AZD1222 dose. The J gene is TRBJ1-2, the V gene TRBV14; D is perhaps TRBD1 (5 bases). The origin of this receptor is an adult who received the AZD1222 COVID-19 vaccine. The CDR3 region is CASSQGGQNYGYTF. The CDR3 DNA reads TGTGCCAGCAGCCAAGGAGGACAAAACTATGGCTACACCTTC.